These T cell receptor beta chains were read from a single sample in a study of cytotoxic CD8 clonotypes in ibrutinib-treated CLL. The table came from immunoSEQ multiplex PCR; TCRdb's copy has only in-frame clones and leaves some out. The table records some 25,000 clones, approximately 72% of them present only once. Sequencing was performed on PBMCs, taken before ibrutinib treatment. These receptor sequences come from a human donor with chronic lymphocytic leukemia. Each CDR3 is given with its conserved first and last residue. Each record gives: V gene, D gene, J gene, clone size, CDR3 DNA, CDR3 protein. The D gene is left open where the match is weak. Clone size is stated in some rows and not others, as once, few, many or a class when expanded.

TRBV11-2	TRBD1	TRBJ2-1	.	TGTGCCAGCAGCCGCGGGACAGGGGGTCATGAGCAGTTCTTC	CASSRGTGGHEQFF
TRBV5-8	TRBD1	TRBJ2-3	.	TGTGCCAGCAGCATGGGACAGGGCCTCACATATACGCAGTATTTT	CASSMGQGLTYTQYF
TRBV25-1	TRBD2	TRBJ2-3	.	TGTGCCAGCGCCGGGACTAGCGGCCCCACAGATACGCAGTATTTT	CASAGTSGPTDTQYF
TRBV4-1	.	TRBJ2-1	.	TGCGCCAGCAGCCAAGGCCTAGCGCGATCCTACAATGAGCAGTTCTTC	CASSQGLARSYNEQFF
TRBV10-3	.	TRBJ2-7	.	TGTGCCATCCCCTTGCGTTCCTACGAGCAGTACTTC	CAIPLRSYEQYF
TRBV29-1	TRBD2	TRBJ2-2	once	TGCAGCGTTGAAGCTCCCCCGGGGGGCACCGGGGAGCTGTTTTTT	CSVEAPPGGTGELFF
TRBV12-2	.	TRBJ2-1	.	TGTGCAAGTCGCTTAGCCCGCTGCTCCTACAATGAGCAGTTCTTC	CASRLARCSYNEQFF
TRBV6-5	.	TRBJ1-1	.	TGTGCCAGCAGTTATTTGGAGGGAGCTGAAGCTTTCTTT	CASSYLEGAEAFF
TRBV19	TRBD1	TRBJ2-2	.	TGTGCCAGCCGGGACAGGGCTAACTCGAACACCGGGGAGCTGTTTTTT	CASRDRANSNTGELFF
TRBV14	.	TRBJ2-2	.	TGTGCCAGCAGTCAAATGGCAGTGGGGGAGCTGTTTTTT	CASSQMAVGELFF
TRBV6-1	.	TRBJ2-5	.	TGTGCCAGCAGCACAGGGTTCCAAGAGACCCAGTACTTC	CASSTGFQETQYF
TRBV5-6	TRBD2	TRBJ2-5	.	TGTGCCAGCAGCTTGGGTAGCGGGTCGAGGTTGGAGACCCAGTACTTC	CASSLGSGSRLETQYF
TRBV6-4	TRBD2	TRBJ2-1	once	TGTGCCAGCAGTGACTCTACTAGCGGGTACAATGAGCAGTTCTTC	CASSDSTSGYNEQFF
TRBV29-1	.	TRBJ2-5	.	TGCAGCGTTGAAGTCGTCGGCAGTACGCACCAAGAGACCCAGTACTTC	CSVEVVGSTHQETQYF
TRBV5-6	TRBD1	TRBJ1-3	few	TGTGCCAGCAGTGGCCTTAGGACAGGGGCTGGAAACACCATATATTTT	CASSGLRTGAGNTIYF
TRBV2	TRBD2	TRBJ2-7	.	TGTGCCAGCAGTGATCTGGGACTAGCTCGGGCCGAGCAGTACTTC	CASSDLGLARAEQYF
TRBV7-2	.	TRBJ2-3	.	TGTGCCAGCAGCCCAAGGCGCAGGGGCCCCACAGATACGCAGTATTTT	CASSPRRRGPTDTQYF
TRBV29-1	.	TRBJ1-1	.	TGCAGCGTTGAAGATGGGCCCGGGTCGACTGAAGCTTTCTTT	CSVEDGPGSTEAFF
TRBV28	TRBD1	TRBJ1-2	.	TGTGCCAGCAGCTGGGGGACAGGGGAGGATGGCTACACCTTC	CASSWGTGEDGYTF
TRBV6-5	.	TRBJ1-2	few	TGTGCCAGCAGTCACATAAGGACAGCTGCCTATGGCTACACCTTC	CASSHIRTAAYGYTF
TRBV27	TRBD1	TRBJ2-1	.	TGTGCCAGCAGTCGGGACAGGGCCTACAATGAGCAGTTCTTC	CASSRDRAYNEQFF
TRBV7-7	.	TRBJ2-5	.	TGTGCCAGCAGCCGAGACAGAAAAGAGACCCAGTACTTC	CASSRDRKETQYF
TRBV28	TRBD1	TRBJ2-3	.	TGTGCCAGCAGTTCCGGACAGGGGGTCTCGACAGATACGCAGTATTTT	CASSSGQGVSTDTQYF
TRBV18	.	TRBJ2-7	.	TGTGCCAGCTCACCCCTTCGTACGGCGGGCGAATACGAGCAGTACTTC	CASSPLRTAGEYEQYF
TRBV25-1	TRBD1	TRBJ2-5	.	TGTGCCAGCAGTGAAAGGGGACAGGGGGAGACCCAGTACTTC	CASSERGQGETQYF
TRBV7-2	TRBD2	TRBJ2-7	.	TGTGCCAGCAGCCAATCCCTAGCGGGAGGGTACGAGCAGTACTTC	CASSQSLAGGYEQYF
TRBV5-1	TRBD2	TRBJ2-2	few	TGCGCCAGCAGCTTGGAGGGACTATCTACTGGGGAGCTGTTTTTT	CASSLEGLSTGELFF
TRBV27	TRBD2	TRBJ2-5	.	TGTGCCAGCAGTTTGTCGGGGGAGGGGACCCAGTACTTC	CASSLSGEGTQYF